This T cell receptor (beta chain) derives from a study of blood T cell repertoires in COVID-19. Whole-study context: Samples of COVID-19 (acute and convalescent) were obtained from the United States, Italy and Spain. PBMCs, B-cell-depleted T cells, or T cells provided the cDNA or gDNA that made up the material.

Per the original data handling: Reference gene primer amplification gave estimated nucleated cell counts. Some clones are missing from TCRdb's copy, which holds only in-frame ones; the method was immunoSEQ multiplex PCR. V and J calls and clone size come straight from that table; D and trimming were deduced from the DNA. The sample includes some 110,000 clones, roughly nine tenths seen only once; the top ten take approximately 7.2%. V shed 1 base and J 4 bases; nucleotides not matched to a gene: 4. CDR3 size: 15 residues. CDR1 and CDR2 from the germline V gene are SGHDN and FVKESK. The sample was peripheral blood. This receptor was obtained from a man in his 70s who had recovered from COVID-19. This chain connects TRBV14 to TRBJ2-1; TRBD2 aligns across 7 bases. The CDR3 spells CASSQGGGLYNEQFF. DNA of the CDR3: TGTGCCAGCAGCCAAGGGGGAGGGCTATACAATGAGCAGTTCTTC. Drawing the rest from reference TRBV14 and TRBJ2-1, the complete variable domain is EAGVTQFPSHSVIEKGQTVTLRCDPISGHDNLYWYRRVMGKEIKFLLHFVKESKQDESGMPNNRFLAERTGGTYSTLKVQPAELEDSGVYFCASSQGGGLYNEQFFGPGTRLTVL.